The 18 T cell receptor beta chains reported below all come from one sample, sequenced in a study of OX40 agonist ivuxolimab in advanced cancers. Sequencing was performed with immunoSEQ multiplex PCR; in TCRdb, only in-frame clones are kept and a portion is missing. The repertoire consists of 77,000 or so clones, with around 93% occurring once and the leading ten covering about 0.34%. The source was CD4+ or CD8+ T cells sorted from blood, collected in a trial of the OX40 agonist ivuxolimab. The receptors were gathered from an adult with an advanced solid tumor such as melanoma, head and neck, liver or kidney cancer.

This rearrangement joins TRBV9 to TRBJ1-4, with TRBD1 matching 7 bases. The CDR3 is 15 amino acids. V shed 3 bases, J shed 5 bases, and the junction held 7 bases outside the gene matches. Germline-derived CDR1 and CDR2 are SGDLS and YYNGEE. The CDR3 reads CASSALQGQNEKLFF. The CDR3 DNA reads TGTGCCAGCAGCGCCCTACAGGGGCAAAATGAAAAACTGTTTTTT. The full variable domain, with the rest looked up from reference TRBV9 and TRBJ1-4, is DSGVTQTPKHLITATGQRVTLRCSPRSGDLSVYWYQQSLDQGLQFLIQYYNGEERAKGNILERFSAQQFPDLHSELNLSSLELGDSALYFCASSALQGQNEKLFFGSGTQLSVL.

This clone was seen a single time. J is TRBJ1-3 and V is TRBV6-6, with D perhaps TRBD1 (5 bases). V gave up 0 bases and J gave up 9 bases, with 15 bases separating them. CDR1 and CDR2 from the germline V gene are MNHNY and SVGAGI (reference sequence). This CDR3 has 15 amino acids. The CDR3 spells CASSYSGRDGGTIYF. The CDR3 DNA sequence: TGTGCCAGCAGTTACTCGGGCAGGGACGGGGGCACCATATATTTT.

The chain joins TRBV7-2 to TRBJ2-1, with 11 bases aligning to TRBD2. The CDR3 sequence is 16 residues long. V lost 2 bases to trimming and J lost 9 bases; unmatched junction nucleotides: 9. Germline V lookup: CDR1 SGHTA, CDR2 FQGNSA. The CDR3 sequence: CASSLLGLAAPGEQFF. The CDR3 DNA reads TGTGCCAGCAGCTTATTGGGACTAGCGGCGCCTGGTGAGCAGTTCTTC.

The chain uses TRBV11-3 and TRBJ2-1; D perhaps matches TRBD1 (6 bases). Germline assignment: CDR1 SGHNT and CDR2 YENEEA. V lost 5 bases and J lost 0, with 8 bases in between. CDR3 length: 14 amino acids. The CDR3 DNA reads TGTGCCAGCAGCCGGGACACCTCCTACAATGAGCAGTTCTTC. It codes for CASSRDTSYNEQFF.

This clone was detected a few times. This sequence joins TRBV7-2 and TRBJ2-4, with a possible D match to TRBD2 (5 bases). In germline, CDR1 is SGHTA, CDR2 FQGNSA. The CDR3 spans 15 residues. The V gene lost 5 bases and the J gene lost 2 bases, with 13 bases spanning the gap. The CDR3 DNA sequence: TGTGCCAGCAGCCCGGCGGGTAGGCCCAAAAACATTCAGTACTTC. The encoded protein is CASSPAGRPKNIQYF.

This sequence joins TRBV6-5 and TRBJ1-2, with TRBD1 matching 7 bases. The CDR3 is made up of 12 amino acids. V was clipped by 7 bases and J by 7 bases; unmatched bases: 6. From germline, CDR1 is MNHEY and CDR2 SVGAGI. CDR3 sequence reads: CASTDRIAGYTF. CDR3 nucleotides: TGTGCCAGCACGGACAGGATTGCTGGCTACACCTTC.

The chain combines TRBV18 with TRBJ2-7; 12 bases fit TRBD1. V shed 3 bases, J shed 4 bases, and the junction held 4 bases outside the gene matches. The CDR3 covers 15 residues. CDR1 is KGHSH, CDR2 LQKENI, per germline. The CDR3 sequence: CASSPGDRGLYEQYF. CDR3 DNA sequence: TGTGCCAGCTCACCTGGGGACAGGGGGCTTTACGAGCAGTACTTC. The entire variable domain, with the rest obtained from reference TRBV18 and TRBJ2-7, is as follows: NAGVMQNPRHLVRRRGQEARLRCSPMKGHSHVYWYRQLPEEGLKFMVYLQKENIIDESGMPKERFSAEFPKEGPSILRIQQVVRGDSAAYFCASSPGDRGLYEQYFGPGTRLTVT.

The V gene is TRBV30, the J gene TRBJ1-2, with D hard to call. V was shortened by 0 bases and J by 4 bases, with 9 bases between the two germline ends. Per the germline V gene, CDR1 is GTSNPN and CDR2 is SVGIG (reference sequence). The CDR3 is made up of 13 amino acids. The CDR3 here is CAWSVLGSYGYTF. In DNA form, the CDR3 reads TGTGCCTGGAGTGTACTGGGGAGCTATGGCTACACCTTC.

This clone was picked up a small number of times. V is TRBV19 and J is TRBJ1-1; D perhaps matches TRBD1 (6 bases). There are 15 residues in the CDR3. In germline, CDR1 is LNHDA, CDR2 SQIVND (reference sequence). The V end was cut by 7 bases, the J end by 1 base, with 16 bases between. CDR3 protein: CASTIPGHRNTEAFF. The CDR3 DNA is TGTGCCAGTACTATTCCGGGACACCGGAACACTGAAGCTTTCTTT.

The rearrangement joins TRBV2 to TRBJ2-7; no firm D call. V was clipped by 6 bases and J by 0 bases, with 12 bases between them. CDR3 length equals 14 residues. From germline, CDR1 is SNHLY and CDR2 FYNNEI. CDR3 in amino acids: CASRQASTSYEQYF. DNA for the CDR3: TGTGCCAGCAGGCAGGCCTCCACCTCCTACGAGCAGTACTTC.

J is TRBJ2-5 and V is TRBV11-2, with D possibly being TRBD1 (5 bases). The CDR3 covers 14 residues. The germline V gene has CDR1 SGHAT and CDR2 FQNNGV. The ends were cut back, 1 base at V and 4 bases at J, with 10 bases in the middle. The CDR3 DNA follows: TGTGCCAGCAGCTTAGGCCCTAGGGGAGAGACCCAGTACTTC. This gives the protein CASSLGPRGETQYF.

This chain connects TRBV28 to TRBJ1-2, with D uncertain. Germline CDR1 MDHEN, CDR2 SYDVKM. The CDR3 has 13 residues. Between the trimmed V and J ends, which lost 5 bases and 1 base, there was a span of 8 bases. CDR3 residues: CASSLQFNYGYTF. CDR3 nucleotide sequence: TGTGCCAGCAGTCTTCAGTTTAACTATGGCTACACCTTC.

The chain links TRBV4-2 to TRBJ2-3; 11 bases align to TRBD2. The ends lost 2 bases at V and 5 bases at J; junction bases unmatched: 9. CDR1 LGHNA and CDR2 YNFKEQ come from the germline V gene. The CDR3 is 17 amino acids. In DNA, the CDR3 is TGTGCCAGCAGCCAATTAGTTAGCGGGGGGGCCCAAGATACGCAGTATTTT. Protein sequence: CASSQLVSGGAQDTQYF.

The V call is TRBV20-1, the J call TRBJ2-7; no reliable D call. This CDR3 spans 11 amino acids. V lost 3 bases and J 3 bases, leaving 6 bases between the germline ends. Germline values: CDR1 DFQATT, CDR2 SNEGSKA (reference sequence). The CDR3 region has the DNA TGCAGTGCTAGTAAGGACTACGAGCAGTACTTC. This encodes CSASKDYEQYF.

Of note for this clone: Mismatch with germline at one junction end may stem from a read error. The chain carries TRBV5-3 and TRBJ1-1; TRBD1 agrees at 7 bases. TRBV5-3 is known as an ORF, though its function is uncertain. The CDR3 is 14 residues long. The CDR3 protein is CASSLDRMNTEAFF. In DNA form, the CDR3 reads TGTGCCAGCAGCTTGGACAGGATGAACACTGAAGCTTTCTTT.

About this clone itself: The identical CDR3 is also encoded by other nucleotide sequences in the sample. The chain links TRBV9 to TRBJ2-1; TRBD1 is a possible D gene (5 bases). The CDR3 spans 15 residues. V gave up 4 bases and J gave up 4 bases, with 15 bases separating them. CDR1 is SGDLS, CDR2 YYNGEE, per germline. The CDR3 region is CASSSQAGSYNEQFF. CDR3 coding DNA: TGTGCCAGCAGCAGTCAGGCAGGGTCGTACAATGAGCAGTTCTTC.

V is TRBV18 and J is TRBJ1-3, with 7 bases identical to TRBD1. Germline V gene lookup returns CDR1 KGHSH and CDR2 LQKENI. Trimming cost V 9 bases and J 0 bases; bases outside gene matches: 5. This CDR3 is 14 amino acids long. In DNA form, the CDR3 reads TGTGCCAGGGGGACAGAGCACTCTGGAAACACCATATATTTT. Its translation is CARGTEHSGNTIYF.

V and J are TRBV11-2 and TRBJ2-7; the match to TRBD1 covers 11 bases. The CDR3 is 15 residues long. CDR1 and CDR2 from the germline V gene are SGHAT and FQNNGV. J lost 0 bases, V lost 5 bases, and 3 bases had no gene match. The CDR3 DNA reads as TGTGCCAGCAGCCTAGGGACAGGGGGCTCCTACGAGCAGTACTTC. Translated: CASSLGTGGSYEQYF.